One and the same sample provided the 21 T cell receptor beta chains below, sequenced in a study of T cells in Graves' hyperthyroidism and ophthalmopathy. Regions amplified from RNA transcripts were the TCR beta CDR3 regions. First-round RT-PCR with HTBI primers amplified the TCR CDR3 region. TCRdb independently ran MiXCR on the multiplex PCR reads; one entry per CDR3 protein. In the table there are around 250,000 distinct CDR3 sequences, roughly a quarter of which are singletons. Sequenced sample: blood. The receptors originated from a woman between 40 and 55 years old with Graves' ophthalmopathy.

This clonotype was seen ten or more times. This chain links TRBV11-1 with TRBJ2-5; 12 bases are a match to TRBD2. CDR1 and CDR2 (germline): SGHAT, FQDESV (reference sequence). CDR3 length: 18 amino acids. With 5 bases clipped from V and 2 bases from J, the junction kept 12 bases outside the gene matches. The CDR3 DNA follows: TGTGCCAGCAGCACGGGGGCTAGCGGGAGGGCCCTTCAAGAGACCCAGTACTTC. Protein sequence: CASSTGASGRALQETQYF.

At least ten counts were recorded for this clonotype. This chain uses TRBV7-9 with TRBJ1-1, with TRBD1 as a possible D gene (5 bases). The CDR3 consists of 15 residues. In germline, CDR1 is SEHNR, CDR2 FQNEAQ (reference sequence). Trimming removed 5 bases at V and 4 bases at J, with 17 bases between. CDR3 coding DNA: TGTGCCAGCAGCCCCCGAGTGGGACGGATCACTGAAGCTTTCTTT. Its translation is CASSPRVGRITEAFF.

This clonotype appeared many times. The chain recombines TRBV20-1 with TRBJ2-7, with 7 bases lining up with TRBD1. The germline gives CDR1 DFQATT, CDR2 SNEGSKA (reference sequence). There are 12 residues in the CDR3. CDR3 in amino acids: CSPLRGSYEQYF. The CDR3 DNA reads as TGCAGCCCCCTCAGGGGGAGCTACGAGCAGTACTTC.

In its sample, this clonotype was seen many times. The V gene is TRBV12-3 or TRBV12-4, the J gene TRBJ1-1; D is ambiguous. V lost 1 base, J lost 5 bases, and 2 bases lay in between. The CDR3 contains 11 residues. The CDR3 sequence: CASSLETEAFF. The CDR3 nucleotides read TGTGCCAGCAGTTTAGAGACTGAAGCTTTCTTT.

This clonotype was counted many times. The V call is TRBV24-1, the J call TRBJ2-5; D is tentatively TRBD1 or TRBD2 (5 bases each). The V end was cut by 3 bases, the J end by 5 bases, with 9 bases between. The CDR3 has 13 amino acids. CDR1 and CDR2 from the germline V gene are KGHDR and SFDVKD. The CDR3 loop reads CATSDGTYETQYF. The CDR3 nucleotides read TGTGCCACCAGTGATGGGACGTACGAGACCCAGTACTTC.

There are a few counts of this clonotype. This chain connects TRBV6-2 or TRBV6-3 to TRBJ2-5; D is undetermined. CDR3 length: 12 amino acids. Germline V gives CDR1 MNHEY, CDR2 SVGEGT. V was pared by 3 bases and J by 3 bases, with 5 bases between. The CDR3 sequence is CASSYEEETQYF. CDR3 DNA sequence: TGTGCCAGCAGTTATGAGGAAGAGACCCAGTACTTC.

The chain has TRBV12-3 or TRBV12-4 and TRBJ1-5; perhaps TRBD1 as D (5 bases). The CDR3 spans 13 residues. The ends were cut back, 1 base at V and 9 bases at J, with 10 bases in the middle. The CDR3: CASSLGGVTPQHF. The CDR3, as DNA: TGTGCCAGCAGTTTAGGGGGGGTTACGCCCCAGCATTTT.

In this sample, this clonotype turned up many times. The chain uses TRBV5-1 and TRBJ2-5; TRBD1 agrees at 7 bases. CDR3 length: 15 residues. The germline V gene encodes CDR1 SGHRS and CDR2 YFSETQ. With V trimmed by 4 bases and J by 2 bases, 8 bases remained unmatched. CDR3 protein: CASSPGTALQETQYF. CDR3 sequence (DNA): TGCGCCAGCAGCCCTGGGACAGCGCTACAAGAGACCCAGTACTTC.

This clonotype was seen ten or more times. The rearrangement links TRBV28 to TRBJ1-2; 12 bases line up with TRBD1. CDR1 is MDHEN, CDR2 SYDVKM, per germline. The J segment lost 4 bases and the V segment lost 5 bases, leaving 8 bases of the junction unmatched. The CDR3 has 16 amino acids. CDR3 sequence reads: CASSPGTGGAGYGYTF. CDR3 sequence (DNA): TGTGCCAGCAGTCCCGGGACAGGGGGCGCGGGCTATGGCTACACCTTC.

To note about this clonotype: A read error may be the cause here, since a much bigger clone is one base away. The chain carries TRBV5-1 and TRBJ2-2; D not resolved. The CDR3 contains 14 residues. Germline V gives CDR1 SGHRS, CDR2 YFSETQ. Written as DNA, the CDR3 is TGCGTCAGCAGCTATGGGTCCAACACCGGGGAGCTGTTTTTT. It specifies CVSSYGSNTGELFF.

This clonotype was detected many times. This chain joins TRBV5-1 and TRBJ1-3; D ambiguous. The CDR3 has 14 residues. From germline, CDR1 is SGHRS and CDR2 YFSETQ. V gave up 3 bases and J gave up 2 bases, with 9 bases separating them. The CDR3 bases are TGCGCCAGCAGCTCAGGAAAGACTGGAAACACCATATATTTT. It yields the protein CASSSGKTGNTIYF.

The table lists this clonotype with many counts. The gene calls are TRBV4-2 and TRBJ2-5; D is unclear. V lost 2 bases and J lost 5, with 15 bases in between. The CDR3 runs 15 residues. Germline V gene data show CDR1 as LGHNA and CDR2 as YNFKEQ. In DNA form, the CDR3 reads TGTGCCAGCAGCCAACCCCTGGCCCGAGACGAGACCCAGTACTTC. Translated, it gives CASSQPLARDETQYF.

This clonotype was detected a few times. V usage is TRBV7-9 and J usage is TRBJ1-2, with unresolved D. The CDR3 runs 15 residues. The V end was cut by 5 bases, the J end by 8 bases, with 21 bases between. The germline V gene encodes CDR1 SEHNR and CDR2 FQNEAQ (reference sequence). The CDR3 DNA reads TGTGCCAGCAGCAATTCCACTACCGACTCGGAAGGCTACACCTTC. Encoded protein: CASSNSTTDSEGYTF. Drawing the rest from reference TRBV7-9 and TRBJ1-2, the complete variable domain is DTGVSQNPRHKITKRGQNVTFRCDPISEHNRLYWYRQTLGQGPEFLTYFQNEAQLEKSRLLSDRFSAERPKGSFSTLEIQRTEQGDSAMYLCASSNSTTDSEGYTFGSGTRLTVV.

This clonotype has at least ten counts. The V call is TRBV5-1, the J call TRBJ2-5, with TRBD1 matching over 8 bases. Losses at the gene ends were 3 bases for V and 3 bases for J; bases not matched to a gene: 7. The CDR3 spans 15 residues. Germline values: CDR1 SGHRS, CDR2 YFSETQ. The DNA of the CDR3 is TGCGCCAGCAGCTCCGACAGGGGCCGAAAAGAGACCCAGTACTTC. Translated: CASSSDRGRKETQYF.

This clonotype was counted a few times. V usage is TRBV28 and J usage is TRBJ2-7, with a tentative D call TRBD2 (6 bases). The germline V gene encodes CDR1 MDHEN and CDR2 SYDVKM. The V and J ends lost 5 bases and 2 bases respectively, with 16 bases between them. This CDR3 spans 15 amino acids. The CDR3 DNA reads TGTGCCAGCAGTCCAGGGCGGGACGGAGCCTACGAGCAGTACTTC. It specifies CASSPGRDGAYEQYF. Variable domain in full (rest from reference TRBV28 and TRBJ2-7): DVKVTQSSRYLVKRTGEKVFLECVQDMDHENMFWYRQDPGLGLRLIYFSYDVKMKEKGDIPEGYSVSREKKERFSLILESASTNQTSMYLCASSPGRDGAYEQYFGPGTRLTVT.

This clonotype was picked up many times. The chain uses TRBV5-1 and TRBJ1-1; 7 nucleotides match TRBD1. CDR1 is SGHRS and CDR2 is YFSETQ in the germline V gene. Trimming took 2 bases from V and 6 from J; bases not matched to a gene: 7. This CDR3 has 14 amino acids. The CDR3 is CASSLEDRSAEAFF. The CDR3 bases are TGCGCCAGCAGCTTAGAGGACAGGAGCGCTGAAGCTTTCTTT.

This clonotype was counted at least ten times. This sequence joins TRBV28 and TRBJ2-5; possible D gene TRBD2, 5 bases. In germline, CDR1 is MDHEN, CDR2 SYDVKM. This CDR3 has 12 amino acids. Trimming removed 5 bases from V and 9 bases from J, with 13 bases in between. CDR3: CASSPAIGAQYF. In DNA form, the CDR3 reads TGTGCCAGCAGTCCCGCGATCGGGGCCCAGTACTTC.

This clonotype was found many times. The genes are TRBV5-4 and TRBJ1-5, with 11 bases fitting TRBD1. V shed 2 bases, J shed 4 bases, and the junction held 11 bases outside the gene matches. The CDR3 totals 18 residues. In germline, CDR1 is SGHNT, CDR2 YYREEE (reference sequence). The CDR3 DNA follows: TGTGCCAGCAGCTTTTTCGACTCCGGGACAGGGGGGAATCAGCCCCAGCATTTT. Translation gives CASSFFDSGTGGNQPQHF.

This clonotype was counted many times. The genes are TRBV12-3 or TRBV12-4 and TRBJ2-5; D uncertain. The CDR3 totals 14 residues. V was cut by 1 base and J by 0 bases, with 6 bases left in between. CDR3 coding DNA: TGTGCCAGCAGTTTAGGCACTTACCAAGAGACCCAGTACTTC. Translated: CASSLGTYQETQYF.

This clonotype has at least ten counts. A clone one base away is much larger, so this may be a read error. The rearrangement joins TRBV28 to TRBJ2-5, with D possibly matching TRBD1 (6 bases). The ends were cut back, 4 bases at V and 4 bases at J, with 19 bases in the middle. Germline V gives CDR1 MDHEN, CDR2 SYDVKM. The CDR3 consists of 16 residues. The CDR3 region is CASSWRRGGGGETQYF. CDR3 nucleotides: TGTGCCAGCAGTTGGCGCAGGGGTGGGGGCGGAGAGACCCAGTACTTC.

The sample holds many counts of this clonotype. The V call is TRBV5-1, the J call TRBJ1-2; no definite D call. The germline V and J ends were trimmed by 4 bases and 4 bases, with 20 bases remaining between them. This CDR3 comprises 16 residues. Looked up from germline, CDR1 is SGHRS and CDR2 is YFSETQ. The CDR3 DNA is TGCGCCAGCAGCCCCCAGACGGGAGCATACTCCTATGGCTACACCTTC. This encodes CASSPQTGAYSYGYTF.